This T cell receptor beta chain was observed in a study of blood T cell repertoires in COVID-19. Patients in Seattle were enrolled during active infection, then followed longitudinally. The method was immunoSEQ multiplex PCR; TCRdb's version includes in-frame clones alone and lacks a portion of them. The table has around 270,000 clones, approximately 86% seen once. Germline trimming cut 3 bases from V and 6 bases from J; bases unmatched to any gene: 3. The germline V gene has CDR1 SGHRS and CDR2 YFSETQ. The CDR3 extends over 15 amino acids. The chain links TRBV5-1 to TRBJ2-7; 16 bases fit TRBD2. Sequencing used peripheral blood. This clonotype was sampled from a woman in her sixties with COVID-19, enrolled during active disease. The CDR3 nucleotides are TGCGCCAGCAGCTACGGGACTAGCGGGAGGGCCGAGCAGTACTTC. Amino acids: CASSYGTSGRAEQYF.